The TCR beta chain described here comes from a study of cytomegalovirus exposure and HLA in healthy donors. On the study more broadly: In terms of ancestry, the Caucasian-associated cluster contained around 79% of the approximately 430 genotyped donors. Study-wide results and limits: In a later analysis, TCR association rates varied by HLA locus: DRB1 most, HLA-C fewest. Data from an earlier analysis indicated that most TCR beta V segments were productive either about 87% or about 30% of the time.

Trimming shortened V by 2 bases and J by 6 bases, and 13 bases separated the two germline ends. Germline CDR1 reads SGHRS; CDR2 reads YFSETQ. CDR3 size: 14 residues. Sampled while nominally healthy, donors likely had unrecorded immune exposures. The PCR contained 60 Vbeta and 13 Jbeta primers. Libraries were prepared by immunoSEQ multiplex PCR; TCRdb keeps only in-frame clonotypes and omits some of them. The table records over 150,000 clones, 75% to 90% of them present only once. To note about this clone: The antigen remains undetermined.

This clonotype was sampled from a human donor in good health. The sample was PBMCs. The chain recombines TRBV5-1 with TRBJ2-3, with a tentative D call TRBD2 (5 bases). The CDR3 region is CASSFGLSPDTQYF. The CDR3 DNA follows: TGCGCCAGCAGCTTTGGACTCTCCCCCGATACGCAGTATTTT.